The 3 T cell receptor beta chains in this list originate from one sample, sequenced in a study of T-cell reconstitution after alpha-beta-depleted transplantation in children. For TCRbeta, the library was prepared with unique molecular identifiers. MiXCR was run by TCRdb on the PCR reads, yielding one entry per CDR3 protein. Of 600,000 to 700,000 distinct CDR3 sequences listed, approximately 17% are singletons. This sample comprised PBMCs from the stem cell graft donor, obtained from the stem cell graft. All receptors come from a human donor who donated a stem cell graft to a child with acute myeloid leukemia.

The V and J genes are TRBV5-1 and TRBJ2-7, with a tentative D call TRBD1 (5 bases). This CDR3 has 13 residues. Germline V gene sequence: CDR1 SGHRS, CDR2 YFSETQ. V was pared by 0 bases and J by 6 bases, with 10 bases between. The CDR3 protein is CASSLDHGAEQYF. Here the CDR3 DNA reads TGCGCCAGCAGCTTGGATCATGGGGCCGAGCAGTACTTC.

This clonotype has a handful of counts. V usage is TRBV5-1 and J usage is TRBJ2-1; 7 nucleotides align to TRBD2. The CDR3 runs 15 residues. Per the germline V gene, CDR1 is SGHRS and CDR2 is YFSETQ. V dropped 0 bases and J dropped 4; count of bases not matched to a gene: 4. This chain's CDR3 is CASSLVQRGYNEQFF. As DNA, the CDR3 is TGCGCCAGCAGCTTGGTCCAGCGGGGATACAATGAGCAGTTCTTC.

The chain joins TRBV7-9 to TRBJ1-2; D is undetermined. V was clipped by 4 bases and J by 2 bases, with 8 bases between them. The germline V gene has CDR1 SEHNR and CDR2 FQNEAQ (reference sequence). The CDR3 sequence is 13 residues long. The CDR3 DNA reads TGTGCCAGCAGCTCCAGGCCCAACTATGGCTACACCTTC. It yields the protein CASSSRPNYGYTF.